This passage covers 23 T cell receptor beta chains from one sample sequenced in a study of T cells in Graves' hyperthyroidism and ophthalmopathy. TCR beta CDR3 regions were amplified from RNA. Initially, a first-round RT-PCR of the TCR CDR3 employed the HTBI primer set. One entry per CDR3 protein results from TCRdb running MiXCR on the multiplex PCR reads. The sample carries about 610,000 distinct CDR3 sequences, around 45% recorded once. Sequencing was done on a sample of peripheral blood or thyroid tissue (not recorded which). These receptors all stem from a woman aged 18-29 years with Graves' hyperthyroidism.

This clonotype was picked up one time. Here the CDR3 reads CASSDTAGGSYGYTF. In DNA, the CDR3 is TGTGCCAGCAGCGATACGGCAGGGGGCAGCTATGGCTACACCTTC. The V and J genes are TRBV9 and TRBJ1-2, with 8 positions matching TRBD1. The V gene's germline CDR1 is SGDLS and CDR2 YYNGEE. V dropped 3 bases and J dropped 4; count of bases not matched to a gene: 8. This CDR3 is 15 amino acids long. Full variable domain (outside the CDR3, taken from reference TRBV9 and TRBJ1-2): DSGVTQTPKHLITATGQRVTLRCSPRSGDLSVYWYQQSLDQGLQFLIQYYNGEERAKGNILERFSAQQFPDLHSELNLSSLELGDSALYFCASSDTAGGSYGYTFGSGTRLTVV.

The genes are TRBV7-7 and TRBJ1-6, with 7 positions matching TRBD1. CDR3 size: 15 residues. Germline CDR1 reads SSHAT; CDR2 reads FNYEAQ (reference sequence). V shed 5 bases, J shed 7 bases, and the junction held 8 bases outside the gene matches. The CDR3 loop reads CASSLRGQGNSPLHF. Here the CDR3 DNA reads TGTGCCAGCAGCCTTAGGGGGCAGGGGAATTCACCCCTCCACTTT.

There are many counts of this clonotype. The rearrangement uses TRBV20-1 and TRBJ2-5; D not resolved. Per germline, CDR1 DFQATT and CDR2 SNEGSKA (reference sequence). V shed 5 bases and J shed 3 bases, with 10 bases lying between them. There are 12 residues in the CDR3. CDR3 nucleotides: TGCAGTGCTGGCGACAAAGAAGAGACCCAGTACTTC. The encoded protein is CSAGDKEETQYF.

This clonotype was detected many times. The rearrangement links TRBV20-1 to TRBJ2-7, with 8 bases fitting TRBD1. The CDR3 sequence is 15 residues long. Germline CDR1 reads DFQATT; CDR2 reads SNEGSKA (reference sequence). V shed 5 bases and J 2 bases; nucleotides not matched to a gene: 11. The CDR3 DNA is TGCAGTGCTTCACCGGGACAGGAATTTACCTACGAGCAGTACTTC. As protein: CSASPGQEFTYEQYF.

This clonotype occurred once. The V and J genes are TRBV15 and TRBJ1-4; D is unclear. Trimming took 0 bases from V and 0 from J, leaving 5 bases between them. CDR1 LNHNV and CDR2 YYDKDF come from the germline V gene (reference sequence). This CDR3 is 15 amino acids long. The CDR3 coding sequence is TGTGCCACCAGCAGAGATGGGACAACTAATGAAAAACTGTTTTTT. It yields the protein CATSRDGTTNEKLFF.

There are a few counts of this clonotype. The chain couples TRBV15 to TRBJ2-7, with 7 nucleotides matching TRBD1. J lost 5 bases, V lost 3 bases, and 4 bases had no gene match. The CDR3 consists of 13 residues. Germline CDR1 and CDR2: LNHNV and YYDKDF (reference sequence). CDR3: CATSSRTGDEQYF. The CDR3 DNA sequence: TGTGCCACCAGCAGCCGCACAGGGGACGAGCAGTACTTC.

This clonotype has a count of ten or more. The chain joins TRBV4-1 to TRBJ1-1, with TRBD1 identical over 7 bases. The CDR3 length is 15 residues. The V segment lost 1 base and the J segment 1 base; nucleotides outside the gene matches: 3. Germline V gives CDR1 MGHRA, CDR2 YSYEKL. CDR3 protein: CASSQARQGNTEAFF. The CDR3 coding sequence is TGCGCCAGCAGCCAAGCGAGACAGGGGAACACTGAAGCTTTCTTT.

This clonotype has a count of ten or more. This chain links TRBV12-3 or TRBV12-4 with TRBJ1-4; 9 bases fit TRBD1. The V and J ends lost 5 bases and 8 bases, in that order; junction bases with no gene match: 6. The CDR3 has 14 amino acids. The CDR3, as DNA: TGTGCCAGCAGTACCGACAGGGGGAGAGAAAAACTGTTTTTT. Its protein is CASSTDRGREKLFF.

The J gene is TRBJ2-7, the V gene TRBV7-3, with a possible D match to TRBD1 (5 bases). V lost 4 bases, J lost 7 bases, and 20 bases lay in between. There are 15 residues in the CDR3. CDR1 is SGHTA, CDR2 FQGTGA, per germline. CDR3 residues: CASSSKYTGPREQYF. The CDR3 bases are TGTGCCAGCAGCTCAAAGTATACAGGCCCAAGGGAGCAGTACTTC.

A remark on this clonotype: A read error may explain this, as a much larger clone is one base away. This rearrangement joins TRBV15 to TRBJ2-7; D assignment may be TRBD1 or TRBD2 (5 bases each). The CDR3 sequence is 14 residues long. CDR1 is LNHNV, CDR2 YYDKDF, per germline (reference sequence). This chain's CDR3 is CATSKRGANYGQYF. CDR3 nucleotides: TGTGCCACCAGCAAGAGAGGGGCTAACTACGGGCAGTACTTC. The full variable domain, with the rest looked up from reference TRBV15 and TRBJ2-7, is DAMVIQNPRYQVTQFGKPVTLSCSQTLNHNVMYWYQQKSSQAPKLLFHYYDKDFNNEADTPDNFQSRRPNTSFCFLDIRSPGLGDTAMYLCATSKRGANYGQYFGPGTRLTVT.

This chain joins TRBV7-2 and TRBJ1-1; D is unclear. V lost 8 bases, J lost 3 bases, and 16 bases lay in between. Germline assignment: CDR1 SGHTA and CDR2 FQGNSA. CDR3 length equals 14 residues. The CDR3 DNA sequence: TGTGCCAGCGGCTCCGGAGATTTCGACACTGAAGCTTTCTTT. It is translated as CASGSGDFDTEAFF.

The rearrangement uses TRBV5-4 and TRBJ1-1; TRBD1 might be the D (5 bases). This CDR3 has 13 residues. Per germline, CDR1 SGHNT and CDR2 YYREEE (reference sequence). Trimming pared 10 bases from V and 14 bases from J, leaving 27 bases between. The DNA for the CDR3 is TGTGCCTGCCTCGGTGGGGCCTACAATGAGCAGTTCTTT. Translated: CACLGGAYNEQFF.

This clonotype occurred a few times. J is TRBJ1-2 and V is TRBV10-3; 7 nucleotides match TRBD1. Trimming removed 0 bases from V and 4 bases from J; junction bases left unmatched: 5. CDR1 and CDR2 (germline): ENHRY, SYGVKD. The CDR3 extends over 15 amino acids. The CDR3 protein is CAISESTGRGYGYTF. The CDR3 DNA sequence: TGTGCCATCAGTGAGTCGACAGGGAGAGGCTATGGCTACACCTTC.

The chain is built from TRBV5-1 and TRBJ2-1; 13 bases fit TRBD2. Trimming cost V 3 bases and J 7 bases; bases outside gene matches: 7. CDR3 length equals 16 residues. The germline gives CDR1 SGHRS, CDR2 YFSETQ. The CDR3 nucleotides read TGCGCCAGCAGCTCCCGGACTAGCGGGAGAACGAATGAGCAGTTCTTC. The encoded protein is CASSSRTSGRTNEQFF.

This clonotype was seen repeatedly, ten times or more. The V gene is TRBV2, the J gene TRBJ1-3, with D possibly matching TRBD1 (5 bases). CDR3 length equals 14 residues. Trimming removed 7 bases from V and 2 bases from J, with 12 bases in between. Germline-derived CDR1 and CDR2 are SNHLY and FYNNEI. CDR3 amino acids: CASKEGTTGNTIYF. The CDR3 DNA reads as TGTGCCAGCAAGGAGGGGACTACTGGAAACACCATATATTTT.

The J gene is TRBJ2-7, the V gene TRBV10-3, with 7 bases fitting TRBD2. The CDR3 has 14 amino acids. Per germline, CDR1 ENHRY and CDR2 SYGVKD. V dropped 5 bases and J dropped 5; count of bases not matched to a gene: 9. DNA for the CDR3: TGTGCCATCAGTCCGGGGAGGGCCCACCACGAGCAGTACTTC. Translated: CAISPGRAHHEQYF.

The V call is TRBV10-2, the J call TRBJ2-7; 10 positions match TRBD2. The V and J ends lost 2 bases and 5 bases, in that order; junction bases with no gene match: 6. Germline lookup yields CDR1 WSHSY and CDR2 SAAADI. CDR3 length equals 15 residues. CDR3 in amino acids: CASSERTSGTHEQYF. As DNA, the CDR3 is TGCGCCAGCAGTGAGAGAACTAGCGGGACCCACGAGCAGTACTTC.

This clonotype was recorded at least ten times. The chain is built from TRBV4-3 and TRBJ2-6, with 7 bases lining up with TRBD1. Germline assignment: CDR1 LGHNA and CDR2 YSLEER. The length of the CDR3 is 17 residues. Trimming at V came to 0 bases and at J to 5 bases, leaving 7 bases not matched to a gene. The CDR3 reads CASSQEDRHFRANVLTF. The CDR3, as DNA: TGCGCCAGCAGCCAAGAGGACAGGCACTTTCGGGCCAACGTCCTGACTTTC.

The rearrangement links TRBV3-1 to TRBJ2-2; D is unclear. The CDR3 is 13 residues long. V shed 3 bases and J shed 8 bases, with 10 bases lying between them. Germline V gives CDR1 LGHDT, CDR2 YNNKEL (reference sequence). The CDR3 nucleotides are TGTGCCAGCAGCCAGGAGATGACAGGGGAGCTGTTTTTT. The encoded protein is CASSQEMTGELFF.

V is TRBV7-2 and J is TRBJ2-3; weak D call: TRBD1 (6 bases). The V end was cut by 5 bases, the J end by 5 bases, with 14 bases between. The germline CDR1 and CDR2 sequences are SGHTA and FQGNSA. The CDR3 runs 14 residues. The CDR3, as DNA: TGTGCCAGCAGCAAAGCAGGGGCGGTAGATACGCAGTATTTT. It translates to CASSKAGAVDTQYF.

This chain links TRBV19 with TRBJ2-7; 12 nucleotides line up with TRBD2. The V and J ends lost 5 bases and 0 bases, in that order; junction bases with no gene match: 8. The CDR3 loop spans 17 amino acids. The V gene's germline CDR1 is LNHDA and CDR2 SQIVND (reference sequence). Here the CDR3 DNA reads TGTGCCAGTAGTTTGCTAGCGGGAGGGCCTACCTCCTACGAGCAGTACTTC. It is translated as CASSLLAGGPTSYEQYF.

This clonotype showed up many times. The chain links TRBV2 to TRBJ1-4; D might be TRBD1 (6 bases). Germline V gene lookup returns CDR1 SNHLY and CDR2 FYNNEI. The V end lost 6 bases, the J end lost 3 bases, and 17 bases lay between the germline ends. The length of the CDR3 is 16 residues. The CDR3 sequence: CASRGRDIISNEKLFF. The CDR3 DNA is TGTGCCAGCAGGGGCCGGGACATTATATCTAATGAAAAACTGTTTTTT.

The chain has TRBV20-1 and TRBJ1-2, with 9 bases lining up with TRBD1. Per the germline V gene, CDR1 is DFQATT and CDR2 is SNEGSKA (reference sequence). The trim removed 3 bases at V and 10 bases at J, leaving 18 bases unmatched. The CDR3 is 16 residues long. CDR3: CSASFGGGDREGFYTF. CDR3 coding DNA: TGCAGTGCTAGTTTTGGAGGCGGGGACAGGGAGGGATTCTACACCTTC.